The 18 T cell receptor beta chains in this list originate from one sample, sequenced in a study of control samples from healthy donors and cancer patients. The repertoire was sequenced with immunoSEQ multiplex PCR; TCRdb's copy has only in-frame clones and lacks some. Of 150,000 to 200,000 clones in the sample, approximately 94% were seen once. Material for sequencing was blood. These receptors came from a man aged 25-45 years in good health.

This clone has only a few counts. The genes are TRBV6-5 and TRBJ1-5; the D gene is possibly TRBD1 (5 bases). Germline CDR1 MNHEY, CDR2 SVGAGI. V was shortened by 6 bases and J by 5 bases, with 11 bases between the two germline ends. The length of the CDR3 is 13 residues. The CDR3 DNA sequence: TGTGCCAGCAGCGCCACAGGACATCAGCCCCAGCATTTT. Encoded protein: CASSATGHQPQHF.

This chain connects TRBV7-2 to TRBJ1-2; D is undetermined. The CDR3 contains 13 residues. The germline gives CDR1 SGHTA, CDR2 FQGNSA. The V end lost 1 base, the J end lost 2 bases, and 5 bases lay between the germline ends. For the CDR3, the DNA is TGTGCCAGCAGCTTAGACACGAACTATGGCTACACCTTC. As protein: CASSLDTNYGYTF. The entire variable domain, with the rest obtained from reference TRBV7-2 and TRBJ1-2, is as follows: GAGVSQSPSNKVTEKGKDVELRCDPISGHTALYWYRQSLGQGLEFLIYFQGNSAPDKSGLPSDRFSAERTGGSVSTLTIQRTQQEDSAVYLCASSLDTNYGYTFGSGTRLTVV.

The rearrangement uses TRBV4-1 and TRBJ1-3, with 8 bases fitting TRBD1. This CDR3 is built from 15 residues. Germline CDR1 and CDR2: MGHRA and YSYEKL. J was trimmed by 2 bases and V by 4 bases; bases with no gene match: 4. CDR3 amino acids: CASSPRTGTGNTIYF. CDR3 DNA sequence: TGCGCCAGCAGCCCCCGGACAGGGACTGGAAACACCATATATTTT.

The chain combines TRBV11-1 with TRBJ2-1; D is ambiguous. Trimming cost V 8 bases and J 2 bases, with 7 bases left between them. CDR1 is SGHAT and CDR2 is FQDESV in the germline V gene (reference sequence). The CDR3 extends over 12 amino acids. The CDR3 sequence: CASRTPYNEQFF. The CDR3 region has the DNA TGTGCCAGCCGAACTCCCTACAATGAGCAGTTCTTC. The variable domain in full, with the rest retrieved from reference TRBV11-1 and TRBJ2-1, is EAEVAQSPRYKITEKSQAVAFWCDPISGHATLYWYRQILGQGPELLVQFQDESVVDDSQLPKDRFSAERLKGVDSTLKIQPAELGDSAMYLCASRTPYNEQFFGPGTRLTVL.

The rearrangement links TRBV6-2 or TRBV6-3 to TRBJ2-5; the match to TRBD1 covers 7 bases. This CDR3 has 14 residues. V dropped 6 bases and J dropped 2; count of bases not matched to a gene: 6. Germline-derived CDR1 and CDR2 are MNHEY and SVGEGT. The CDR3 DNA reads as TGTGCCAGCAGCCCCGGGACAGTTCAAGAGACCCAGTACTTC. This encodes CASSPGTVQETQYF.

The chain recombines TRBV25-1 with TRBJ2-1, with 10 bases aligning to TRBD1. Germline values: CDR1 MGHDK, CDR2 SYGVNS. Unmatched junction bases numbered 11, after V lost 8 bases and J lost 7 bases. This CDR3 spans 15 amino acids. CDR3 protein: CASSLPGQGENEQFF. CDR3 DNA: TGTGCCAGCTCGCTACCTGGACAGGGGGAAAATGAGCAGTTCTTC.

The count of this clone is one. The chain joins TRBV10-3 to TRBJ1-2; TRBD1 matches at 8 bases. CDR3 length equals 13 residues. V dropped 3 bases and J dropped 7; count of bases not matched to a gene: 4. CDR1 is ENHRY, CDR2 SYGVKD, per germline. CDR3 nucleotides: TGTGCCATCAGTGAACCGACAGGGGCTGGCTACACCTTC. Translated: CAISEPTGAGYTF.

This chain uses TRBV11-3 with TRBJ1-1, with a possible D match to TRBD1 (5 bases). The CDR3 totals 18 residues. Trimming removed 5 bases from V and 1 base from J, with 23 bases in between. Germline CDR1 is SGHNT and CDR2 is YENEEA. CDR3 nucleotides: TGTGCCAGCAGCCCAGAGGGTGGAGGGGCCGGGAGGAACACTGAAGCTTTCTTT. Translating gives CASSPEGGGAGRNTEAFF.

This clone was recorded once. CDR3 region: CASSQVSGSNTGELFF. DNA for the CDR3: TGTGCCAGCAGCCAAGTTTCAGGGTCGAACACCGGGGAGCTGTTTTTT. The chain is built from TRBV4-2 and TRBJ2-2; possible D gene TRBD1, 5 bases. Germline CDR1 is LGHNA and CDR2 is YNFKEQ. V was shortened by 1 base and J by 0 bases, with 9 bases between the two germline ends. The CDR3 covers 16 residues.

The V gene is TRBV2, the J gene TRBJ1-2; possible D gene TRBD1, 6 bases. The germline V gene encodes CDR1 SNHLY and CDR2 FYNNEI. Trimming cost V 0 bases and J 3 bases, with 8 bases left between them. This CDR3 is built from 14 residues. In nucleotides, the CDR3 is TGTGCCAGCAGTGAAGCCCGGACAGACTATGGCTACACCTTC. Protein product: CASSEARTDYGYTF.

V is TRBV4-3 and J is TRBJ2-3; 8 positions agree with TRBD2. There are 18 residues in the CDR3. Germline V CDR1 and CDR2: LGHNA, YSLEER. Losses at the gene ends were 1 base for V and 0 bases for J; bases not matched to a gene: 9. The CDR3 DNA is TGCGCCAGCAGCCAAGGGGCTAGCGGGTTCCAGAGCACAGATACGCAGTATTTT. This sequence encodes CASSQGASGFQSTDTQYF.

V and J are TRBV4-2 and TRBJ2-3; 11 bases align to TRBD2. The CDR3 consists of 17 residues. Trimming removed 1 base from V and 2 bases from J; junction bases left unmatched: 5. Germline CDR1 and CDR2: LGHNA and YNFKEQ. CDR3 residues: CASSQGLAGGITDTQYF. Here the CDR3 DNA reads TGTGCCAGCAGCCAAGGGCTAGCGGGGGGCATCACAGATACGCAGTATTTT.

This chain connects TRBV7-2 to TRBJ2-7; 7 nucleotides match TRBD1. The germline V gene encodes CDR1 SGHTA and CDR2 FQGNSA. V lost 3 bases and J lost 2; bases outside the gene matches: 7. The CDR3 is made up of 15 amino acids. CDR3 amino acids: CASSFAGTVPYEQYF. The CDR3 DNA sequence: TGTGCCAGCAGCTTCGCCGGGACAGTCCCCTACGAGCAGTACTTC.

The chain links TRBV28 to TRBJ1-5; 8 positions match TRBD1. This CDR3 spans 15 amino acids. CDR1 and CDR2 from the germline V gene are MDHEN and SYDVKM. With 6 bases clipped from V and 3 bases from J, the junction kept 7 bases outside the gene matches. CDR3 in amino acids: CASSHLDRDNQPQHF. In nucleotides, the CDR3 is TGTGCCAGCAGCCACTTGGACAGGGACAATCAGCCCCAGCATTTT. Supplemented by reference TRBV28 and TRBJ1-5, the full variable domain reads DVKVTQSSRYLVKRTGEKVFLECVQDMDHENMFWYRQDPGLGLRLIYFSYDVKMKEKGDIPEGYSVSREKKERFSLILESASTNQTSMYLCASSHLDRDNQPQHFGDGTRLSIL.

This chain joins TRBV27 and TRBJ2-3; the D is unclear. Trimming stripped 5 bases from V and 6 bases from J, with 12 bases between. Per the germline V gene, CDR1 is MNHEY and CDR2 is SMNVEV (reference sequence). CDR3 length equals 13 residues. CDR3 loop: CASSLPPLDTQYF. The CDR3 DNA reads TGTGCCAGCAGTCTCCCACCGCTGGATACGCAGTATTTT.

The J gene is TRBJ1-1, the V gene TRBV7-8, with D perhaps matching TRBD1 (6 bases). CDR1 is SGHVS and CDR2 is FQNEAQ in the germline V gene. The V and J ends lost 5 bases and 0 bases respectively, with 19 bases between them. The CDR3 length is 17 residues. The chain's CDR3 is CASSPPGARAMNTEAFF. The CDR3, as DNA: TGTGCCAGCAGCCCCCCGGGGGCGCGGGCCATGAACACTGAAGCTTTCTTT.

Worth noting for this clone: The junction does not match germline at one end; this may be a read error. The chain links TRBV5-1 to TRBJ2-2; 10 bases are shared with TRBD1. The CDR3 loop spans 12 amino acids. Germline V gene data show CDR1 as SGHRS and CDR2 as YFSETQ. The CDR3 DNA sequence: TGCGCCAGCAGCTGGGGGACAGGGGACCTGTTTTTT. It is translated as CASSWGTGDLFF.

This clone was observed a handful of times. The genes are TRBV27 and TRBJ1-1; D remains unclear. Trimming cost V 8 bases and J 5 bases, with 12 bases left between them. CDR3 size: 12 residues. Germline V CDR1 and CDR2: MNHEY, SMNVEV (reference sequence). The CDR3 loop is CASQDRRTEAFF. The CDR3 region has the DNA TGTGCCAGCCAGGATCGAAGAACTGAAGCTTTCTTT.